This TCR beta chain is drawn from a study of radiation and T cells in renal cell carcinoma. On this clone itself: Its cognate antigen is unknown.

General observations from the study: Without pretreatment biopsies, baseline tumor clonotype presence was undetermined.

Sample time point: blood 2 weeks post-SBRT. The treatment here: 15 Gy SBRT to primary tumor, nephrectomy 4 weeks later. Measured with immunoSEQ multiplex PCR; TCRdb has only the in-frame clones, and not every one. The sample contains 100,000 to 150,000 clones, around 81% of which appear only once. This clonotype was obtained from a man aged 50 to 60 with renal cell carcinoma. The sample in question was blood, obtained from a patient whose treatment included radiotherapy and nephrectomy.

CDR3 sequence reads: CASSPGQGTGETQYF. CDR3 sequence (DNA): TGTGCCAGCTCACCTGGACAGGGGACGGGAGAGACCCAGTACTTC. The V gene is TRBV18, the J gene TRBJ2-5, with 9 bases aligning to TRBD1. V trimming: 3 bases; J trimming: 4 bases; junction bases outside the gene matches: 6. Germline lookup yields CDR1 KGHSH and CDR2 LQKENI. The CDR3 runs 15 residues.